These 18 T cell receptor beta chains were all obtained from the same sample, sequenced in a study of CD4 T cells in relation to SARS-CoV-2 and coronaviruses. Only in-frame clones appear in the TCRdb table, and some are missing; sequencing was by immunoSEQ multiplex PCR. This table holds tens of thousands of clones, roughly 89% found once. The unexposed donors gave CD4+ T cells in about 2010-2019, prior to COVID-19. The source material was memory CD4+ T cells from PBMCs. These receptors were obtained from a human donor in good health.

The CDR3 DNA reads as TGCGCCAGCAGCTTGGACGGCTCCTACGAGCAGTACTTC. Protein product: CASSLDGSYEQYF. The V and J genes are TRBV5-1 and TRBJ2-7, with D hard to call. The CDR3 consists of 13 residues. Trimming cost V 0 bases and J 0 bases, with 4 bases left between them. Germline V CDR1 and CDR2: SGHRS, YFSETQ.

The genes are TRBV5-1 and TRBJ1-1; TRBD1 might be the D (5 bases). The CDR3 is 15 residues long. Trimming removed 6 bases from V and 0 bases from J, with 15 bases in between. Per germline, CDR1 SGHRS and CDR2 YFSETQ. In nucleotides, the CDR3 is TGCGCCAGCAATCAGGGTCCTAAATTGAACACTGAAGCTTTCTTT. Amino acid sequence: CASNQGPKLNTEAFF.

This chain links TRBV11-2 with TRBJ2-1; TRBD2 matches 9 bases. Trimming cost V 4 bases and J 7 bases; bases outside gene matches: 20. CDR3 size: 19 residues. Germline assignment: CDR1 SGHAT and CDR2 FQNNGV. The CDR3 here is CASSSVGLAGVFAGNEQFF. DNA for the CDR3: TGTGCCAGCAGCTCCGTCGGATTAGCGGGAGTGTTTGCGGGAAATGAGCAGTTCTTC.

J is TRBJ1-4 and V is TRBV28; D is possibly TRBD1 (5 bases). This CDR3 spans 15 amino acids. Trimming shortened V by 2 bases and J by 5 bases, and 12 bases separated the two germline ends. Germline loops: CDR1 MDHEN, CDR2 SYDVKM. The CDR3 DNA follows: TGTGCCAGCAGTTTACAGGGAGTATCGAATGAAAAACTGTTTTTT. Encoded protein: CASSLQGVSNEKLFF.

The chain links TRBV5-6 to TRBJ2-7; 7 positions agree with TRBD1. The CDR3 runs 13 residues. Germline V gene data show CDR1 as SGHDT and CDR2 as YYEEEE. The junction had 4 bases not matched to a gene; V was cut back by 0 bases and J by 7 bases. CDR3 nucleotides: TGTGCCAGCAGCTTGGGGGCAGGGGGTGAGCAGTACTTC. Translation: CASSLGAGGEQYF.

The chain uses TRBV28 and TRBJ1-6; 9 positions agree with TRBD1. Germline V gene data show CDR1 as MDHEN and CDR2 as SYDVKM. V dropped 6 bases and J dropped 7; count of bases not matched to a gene: 7. The CDR3 spans 15 residues. CDR3 residues: CASRTGTGRNSPLHF. DNA for the CDR3: TGTGCCAGCAGAACCGGGACAGGGAGGAATTCACCCCTCCACTTT.

This chain links TRBV29-1 with TRBJ2-5, with D tentatively TRBD2 (7 bases). The CDR3 totals 14 residues. V was clipped by 4 bases and J by 1 base, with 13 bases between them. Per germline, CDR1 SQVTM and CDR2 ANQGSEA. The CDR3 bases are TGCAGCGTTGGGGGGGGCCAGGGCCAAGAGACCCAGTACTTC. This encodes CSVGGGQGQETQYF.

The chain joins TRBV7-9 to TRBJ2-5; 11 bases agree with TRBD2. J gave up 1 base and V 0 bases, and 1 base lay outside the gene matches. The CDR3 extends over 16 amino acids. Germline-derived CDR1 and CDR2 are SEHNR and FQNEAQ (reference sequence). The CDR3, as DNA: TGTGCCAGCAGCTTAGCGGGACTAGCGGTCCAAGAGACCCAGTACTTC. It codes for CASSLAGLAVQETQYF.

This chain connects TRBV24-1 to TRBJ1-2; maybe TRBD1 (5 bases). V shed 10 bases and J shed 4 bases, with 12 bases lying between them. The germline V gene has CDR1 KGHDR and CDR2 SFDVKD. CDR3 length: 12 residues. The CDR3 DNA reads as TGTGCCACGGAGGGGTTAGGCTATGGCTACACCTTC. Its protein is CATEGLGYGYTF.

The chain recombines TRBV5-8 with TRBJ2-3; no firm D call. The CDR3 sequence is 16 residues long. From germline, CDR1 is SGHTS and CDR2 YDEGEE. V was trimmed by 0 bases and J by 0 bases, leaving 11 bases between them. CDR3 loop: CASSLGEGWSTDTQYF. CDR3 DNA: TGTGCCAGCAGCTTGGGTGAAGGGTGGAGCACAGATACGCAGTATTTT.

The chain employs TRBV19 and TRBJ2-3; no definite D call. The CDR3 sequence is 13 residues long. V was shortened by 3 bases and J by 0 bases, with 4 bases between the two germline ends. Germline-derived CDR1 and CDR2 are LNHDA and SQIVND (reference sequence). The CDR3 DNA follows: TGTGCCAGTAGTATCGCCAGCACAGATACGCAGTATTTT. It specifies CASSIASTDTQYF. Together with reference TRBV19 and TRBJ2-3, the CDR3 gives the full variable domain: DGGITQSPKYLFRKEGQNVTLSCEQNLNHDAMYWYRQDPGQGLRLIYYSQIVNDFQKGDIAEGYSVSREKKESFPLTVTSAQKNPTAFYLCASSIASTDTQYFGPGTRLTVL.

The CDR3 sequence is CASRGASSGNTIYF. CDR3 bases: TGTGCCAGCAGAGGAGCATCCTCTGGAAACACCATATATTTT. This chain connects TRBV2 to TRBJ1-3, with D unclear. The germline V gene has CDR1 SNHLY and CDR2 FYNNEI. The CDR3 totals 14 residues. V was pared by 6 bases and J by 0 bases, with 9 bases between.

A single count supports this clone. The V call is TRBV3-1 (or the pseudogene TRBV3-2), the J call TRBJ1-6; no reliable D call. This CDR3 is built from 13 residues. Germline lookup yields CDR1 LGHDT and CDR2 YNNKEL (reference sequence). Trimming pared 0 bases from V and 14 bases from J, leaving 11 bases between. CDR3 DNA: TGTGCCAGCAGCCAAGATGTGCGGCGTTCCCTCCACTTT. Its protein is CASSQDVRRSLHF.

This clone appeared once. The gene calls are TRBV7-2 and TRBJ2-1; TRBD2 aligns across 10 bases. CDR3 length: 15 amino acids. Trimming took 1 base from V and 8 from J; bases not matched to a gene: 5. Germline V gives CDR1 SGHTA, CDR2 FQGNSA. The CDR3 reads CASSLESGRAHEQFF. The CDR3 nucleotides read TGTGCCAGCAGCTTAGAAAGCGGGAGGGCCCATGAGCAGTTCTTC.

The chain employs TRBV19 and TRBJ1-6; D is unclear. The CDR3 is 17 amino acids. V gave up 3 bases and J gave up 0 bases, with 12 bases separating them. Germline-derived CDR1 and CDR2 are LNHDA and SQIVND (reference sequence). The DNA of the CDR3 is TGTGCCAGTAGTATCCGCGCAGCGAGCTCCTATAATTCACCCCTCCACTTT. This encodes CASSIRAASSYNSPLHF.

The rearrangement links TRBV3-1 (or the pseudogene TRBV3-2) to TRBJ1-1; D perhaps matches TRBD1 (5 bases). Per the germline V gene, CDR1 is LGHDT and CDR2 is YNNKEL (reference sequence). V was pared by 4 bases and J by 0 bases, with 12 bases between. The CDR3 loop spans 15 amino acids. As DNA, the CDR3 is TGTGCCAGCAGCCCGTCCCGGGGCCTGAACACTGAAGCTTTCTTT. Amino acids: CASSPSRGLNTEAFF.

The gene calls are TRBV10-3 and TRBJ1-1, with 9 bases identical to TRBD1. V lost 3 bases to trimming and J lost 4 bases; unmatched junction nucleotides: 3. Germline CDR1 and CDR2: ENHRY and SYGVKD. This CDR3 region has 14 residues. The chain's CDR3 is CAISEGQGSTEAFF. The CDR3 DNA is TGTGCCATCAGTGAAGGACAGGGGAGCACTGAAGCTTTCTTT.

This clone occurred once. The V call is TRBV11-2, the J call TRBJ2-1; no definite D call. Between the trimmed V and J ends, which lost 8 bases and 5 bases, there was a span of 16 bases. Germline lookup yields CDR1 SGHAT and CDR2 FQNNGV. CDR3 length equals 14 residues. CDR3 in amino acids: CASLPGFGNNEQFF. In DNA form, the CDR3 reads TGTGCCAGCCTCCCGGGTTTTGGTAACAATGAGCAGTTCTTC.